A single sample is the source of the 16 T cell receptor beta chains below, sequenced in a study of beta chain features in type 1 diabetes. Expressed TCRB transcripts got sequenced, as all isolated RNA was reverse transcribed. Here immunoSEQ multiplex PCR was the method, and the copy in TCRdb shows in-frame clones only, minus some. The sample contains about 210,000 clones, 9.5% to 13% of which appear only once. What was sequenced was central memory CD4+ T cells from blood. The source of these receptors is a man aged 18 to 35 in good health.

This sequence joins TRBV9 and TRBJ2-7, with 7 bases lining up with TRBD2. Per the germline V gene, CDR1 is SGDLS and CDR2 is YYNGEE. The CDR3 runs to 15 residues. Trimming took 4 bases from V and 4 from J; bases not matched to a gene: 11. CDR3 bases: TGTGCCAGCAGCCCTCTCCTGGCGGGAGTTTACGAGCAGTACTTC. Its protein product is CASSPLLAGVYEQYF.

This clone was observed a handful of times. J is TRBJ2-5 and V is TRBV5-4; D gene unclear. The germline V gene has CDR1 SGHNT and CDR2 YYREEE (reference sequence). The length of the CDR3 is 14 residues. Trimming stripped 1 base from V and 7 bases from J, with 14 bases between. The DNA of the CDR3 is TGTGCCAGCAGCTTGCCCGGCGTAAAGGGGACCCAGTACTTC. Residues: CASSLPGVKGTQYF.

The chain carries TRBV14 and TRBJ1-4; 9 positions agree with TRBD1. Trimming at V came to 3 bases and at J to 5 bases, leaving 1 base not matched to a gene. The germline gives CDR1 SGHDN, CDR2 FVKESK. The CDR3 is made up of 14 amino acids. The CDR3 coding sequence is TGTGCCAGCAGCCAGGGACAGGGAAATGAAAAACTGTTTTTT. It yields the protein CASSQGQGNEKLFF.

The table lists this clone with a few counts. The genes are TRBV18 and TRBJ2-7, with D perhaps being TRBD1 or TRBD2 (5 bases each). The length of the CDR3 is 15 residues. With 4 bases removed from V and 1 base from J, the gap between germline ends came to 14 bases. Per germline, CDR1 KGHSH and CDR2 LQKENI. The CDR3 reads CASSRRDARSYEQYF. CDR3 sequence (DNA): TGTGCCAGCTCACGAAGGGACGCCCGATCCTACGAGCAGTACTTC.

At least ten counts were recorded for this clone. The V and J genes are TRBV12-5 and TRBJ2-1; D might be TRBD2 (6 bases). V was pared by 2 bases and J by 6 bases, with 17 bases between. CDR3 size: 16 residues. Germline assignment: CDR1 LGHNT and CDR2 FRNRAP. Here the CDR3 reads CASGLLAGPRGNEQFF. DNA of the CDR3: TGTGCTAGTGGTTTGTTGGCGGGACCCCGAGGCAATGAGCAGTTCTTC.

The CDR3 region is CASSLFGLGTANIQYF. The CDR3 DNA reads as TGTGCCAGCAGTTTATTCGGCCTGGGAACCGCAAACATTCAGTACTTC. The chain recombines TRBV27 with TRBJ2-4; no clear D gene. The length of the CDR3 is 16 residues. Deletions cut 1 base from V and 6 bases from J, with 16 bases between. Germline CDR1 and CDR2: MNHEY and SMNVEV (reference sequence).

The sample holds a few counts of this clone. The chain carries TRBV30 and TRBJ2-7, with 7 positions matching TRBD2. The CDR3 is 15 residues long. V trimming: 1 base; J trimming: 3 bases; junction bases outside the gene matches: 9. Germline values: CDR1 GTSNPN, CDR2 SVGIG (reference sequence). DNA of the CDR3: TGTGCCTGGAGTGCCCCTAGGCGGGGGTACTACGAGCAGTACTTC. Translation: CAWSAPRRGYYEQYF.

The rearrangement joins TRBV10-3 to TRBJ1-5, with 9 bases lining up with TRBD1. The CDR3 contains 14 residues. J lost 8 bases, V lost 6 bases, and 8 bases had no gene match. Germline loops: CDR1 ENHRY, CDR2 SYGVKD. This chain's CDR3 is CAIRKGQGGEPQHF. As DNA, the CDR3 is TGTGCCATCAGGAAGGGACAGGGTGGTGAGCCCCAGCATTTT.

The chain carries TRBV6-5 and TRBJ2-7, with a weak D call TRBD1 (6 bases). Germline V gives CDR1 MNHEY, CDR2 SVGAGI. The CDR3 has 14 amino acids. V lost 2 bases to trimming and J lost 0 bases, with 8 bases between them. For the CDR3, the DNA is TGTGCCAGCAGTTACAAGGACAGCTCCTACGAGCAGTACTTC. Protein sequence: CASSYKDSSYEQYF.

This clone was seen many times. This sequence joins TRBV7-2 and TRBJ2-6; no firm D call. CDR1 is SGHTA, CDR2 FQGNSA, per germline. The CDR3 is 16 residues long. With 1 base removed from V and 2 bases from J, the gap between germline ends came to 9 bases. This chain's CDR3 is CASSLGPEAGANVLTF. Written as DNA, the CDR3 is TGTGCCAGCAGCTTAGGCCCAGAGGCTGGGGCCAACGTCCTGACTTTC. Full variable domain (rest looked up from reference TRBV7-2 and TRBJ2-6): GAGVSQSPSNKVTEKGKDVELRCDPISGHTALYWYRQSLGQGLEFLIYFQGNSAPDKSGLPSDRFSAERTGGSVSTLTIQRTQQEDSAVYLCASSLGPEAGANVLTFGAGSRLTVL.

The J gene is TRBJ1-2, the V gene TRBV7-9; D is undetermined. V was trimmed by 2 bases and J by 8 bases, leaving 18 bases between them. The germline CDR1 and CDR2 sequences are SEHNR and FQNEAQ (reference sequence). This CDR3 contains 15 residues. For the CDR3, the DNA is TGTGCCAGCAGCTTACAAGGAGGGAGCTTTGGCGGCTACACCTTC. Its translation: CASSLQGGSFGGYTF.

The table lists this clone with a few counts. The V and J genes are TRBV30 and TRBJ1-2; D is ambiguous. This CDR3 spans 15 amino acids. Germline V lookup: CDR1 GTSNPN, CDR2 SVGIG (reference sequence). The V and J ends lost 0 bases and 8 bases respectively, with 19 bases between them. The CDR3 protein is CAWSVVFMEQRGYTF. CDR3 nucleotides: TGTGCCTGGAGTGTCGTCTTTATGGAACAGAGAGGCTACACCTTC.

V is TRBV6-6 and J is TRBJ2-7; D unresolved. The germline gives CDR1 MNHNY, CDR2 SVGAGI (reference sequence). Deletions cut 6 bases from V and 4 bases from J, with 10 bases between. CDR3 size: 12 residues. The CDR3 spells CASSPDEYEQYF. In DNA, the CDR3 is TGTGCCAGCAGCCCGGACGAGTACGAGCAGTACTTC.

Notes on this clone: A read error may produce the germline difference seen at one junction end. The rearrangement uses TRBV7-7 and TRBJ2-5; no reliable D call. Per germline, CDR1 SSHAT and CDR2 FNYEAQ (reference sequence). The CDR3 runs to 14 residues. In DNA, the CDR3 is TGTGCTAGCAGCCCGACCGGCTTTTTGGAGACCCAGTACTTC. This codes for CASSPTGFLETQYF.

V gene TRBV27 combines with J gene TRBJ1-2; maybe TRBD1 (5 bases). The germline gives CDR1 MNHEY, CDR2 SMNVEV (reference sequence). This CDR3 spans 14 amino acids. Trimming cost V 3 bases and J 4 bases, with 12 bases left between them. The CDR3 sequence is CASSLGGFPYGYTF. The CDR3 coding sequence is TGTGCCAGCAGTTTGGGGGGGTTCCCCTATGGCTACACCTTC.

The J gene is TRBJ2-1, the V gene TRBV7-8; the D is unclear. The CDR3 extends over 15 amino acids. The germline gives CDR1 SGHVS, CDR2 FQNEAQ. V lost 1 base to trimming and J lost 0 bases, with 7 bases between them. The CDR3 protein is CASSLDYRSYNEQFF. The CDR3 region has the DNA TGTGCCAGCAGCTTAGATTATCGCTCCTACAATGAGCAGTTCTTC.